These 20 T cell receptor beta chains came from one sample sequenced in a study of shared clonotypes between healthy human individuals. The repertoire was sequenced with immunoSEQ multiplex PCR; TCRdb's copy has only in-frame clones and lacks some. The data show roughly 2.2 million clones, over 85% seen once. Sequencing used naive CD4+ T cells from PBMCs. Sample subset: CD45RA+ positively selected. Receptors originate from a man between 18 and 29 years old in good health. Some clones in this sample may be carry-over from other donors' samples.

The rearrangement joins TRBV7-2 to TRBJ2-7; TRBD2 aligns across 8 bases. Germline CDR1 is SGHTA and CDR2 is FQGNSA. Germline trimming cut 3 bases from V and 1 base from J; bases unmatched to any gene: 11. The CDR3 loop spans 17 amino acids. The CDR3 region is CASSFSGAGDHSYEQYF. As DNA, the CDR3 is TGTGCCAGCAGCTTTTCCGGAGCGGGGGATCATTCCTACGAGCAGTACTTC. The full variable domain, with the rest looked up from reference TRBV7-2 and TRBJ2-7, is GAGVSQSPSNKVTEKGKDVELRCDPISGHTALYWYRQSLGQGLEFLIYFQGNSAPDKSGLPSDRFSAERTGGSVSTLTIQRTQQEDSAVYLCASSFSGAGDHSYEQYFGPGTRLTVT.

J is TRBJ1-4 and V is TRBV5-4; D is unclear. Germline CDR1 and CDR2: SGHNT and YYREEE (reference sequence). Trimming removed 0 bases from V and 4 bases from J, with 7 bases in between. The CDR3 totals 14 residues. The CDR3 coding sequence is TGTGCCAGCAGCTTGGACACCAATAATGAAAAACTGTTTTTT. The encoded protein is CASSLDTNNEKLFF. The full variable domain, completed using reference TRBV5-4 and TRBJ1-4, is ETGVTQSPTHLIKTRGQQVTLRCSSQSGHNTVSWYQQALGQGPQFIFQYYREEENGRGNFPPRFSGLQFPNYSSELNVNALELDDSALYLCASSLDTNNEKLFFGSGTQLSVL.

This chain joins TRBV27 and TRBJ2-7, with 9 bases lining up with TRBD1. The CDR3 consists of 16 residues. CDR1 and CDR2 from the germline V gene are MNHEY and SMNVEV (reference sequence). V lost 5 bases to trimming and J lost 6 bases; unmatched junction nucleotides: 14. This CDR3 reads CASSKRIGTGLFEQYF. The CDR3 DNA reads as TGTGCCAGCAGTAAGCGAATCGGGACAGGGTTATTCGAGCAGTACTTC.

The chain employs TRBV6-1 and TRBJ2-6; D gene unclear. There are 17 residues in the CDR3. V shed 4 bases and J shed 0 bases, with 13 bases lying between them. Germline V gene data show CDR1 as MNHNS and CDR2 as SASEGT. CDR3 sequence (DNA): TGTGCCAGCAGTGGTTCTGGGCCCGCCTCTGGGGCCAACGTCCTGACTTTC. As protein: CASSGSGPASGANVLTF.

The chain carries TRBV28 and TRBJ2-5; D possibly corresponds to TRBD2 (5 bases). Trimming took off 7 bases at V and 1 base at J, with 13 bases between the two ends. Germline-derived CDR1 and CDR2 are MDHEN and SYDVKM. The CDR3 consists of 14 residues. The CDR3 DNA is TGTGCCAGCACGACCTCCGGGATCCAAGAGACCCAGTACTTC. Its protein is CASTTSGIQETQYF.

This rearrangement joins TRBV7-5 to TRBJ2-7; TRBD2 is taken as the D call from the table, unchecked against the DNA. TRBV7-5 is classified as a pseudogene. CDR3 length: 15 residues. The chain's CDR3 is CARSLDDGSVYEQYF. In DNA form, the CDR3 reads TGTGCCAGAAGCTTAGATGACGGGAGTGTCTACGAGCAGTACTTC.

The rearrangement uses TRBV6-1 and TRBJ1-5; 9 bases fit TRBD1. CDR1 MNHNS and CDR2 SASEGT come from the germline V gene. This CDR3 spans 13 amino acids. Unmatched junction bases numbered 6, after V lost 8 bases and J lost 7 bases. CDR3 nucleotide sequence: TGTGCCAGCGGCCGGGACAGGGTGCAGCCCCAGCATTTT. Its protein is CASGRDRVQPQHF.

The chain employs TRBV10-2 and TRBJ2-7; TRBD2 aligns across 10 bases. Germline CDR1 is WSHSY and CDR2 is SAAADI. The V and J ends lost 0 bases and 3 bases, in that order; junction bases with no gene match: 2. This CDR3 has 15 amino acids. The CDR3 sequence is CASSESSGRVYEQYF. DNA for the CDR3: TGCGCCAGCAGTGAGTCGAGCGGGAGGGTCTACGAGCAGTACTTC.

CDR3 in DNA: TGTGCTAGTGGCCCCCGGACAGGGGACTCCTACGAGCAGTACTTC. It is translated as CASGPRTGDSYEQYF. The rearrangement joins TRBV12-5 to TRBJ2-7; 9 nucleotides line up with TRBD1. Germline trimming cut 6 bases from V and 0 bases from J; bases unmatched to any gene: 6. CDR3 length: 15 residues. Germline V gene data show CDR1 as LGHNT and CDR2 as FRNRAP.

The J gene is TRBJ1-5, the V gene TRBV19, with 7 nucleotides matching TRBD1. V trimming: 4 bases; J trimming: 0 bases; junction bases outside the gene matches: 18. Per germline, CDR1 LNHDA and CDR2 SQIVND (reference sequence). The CDR3 consists of 20 residues. CDR3 protein: CASSRKGDSFKRYSNQPQHF. CDR3 DNA: TGTGCCAGTAGTAGGAAGGGGGACAGCTTTAAACGATATAGCAATCAGCCCCAGCATTTT.

This chain connects TRBV5-4 to TRBJ2-5, with D possibly TRBD2 on 6 matching bases. Germline V CDR1 and CDR2: SGHNT, YYREEE (reference sequence). Trimming left V 1 base short and J 4 bases short, with 11 bases between. The CDR3 covers 14 residues. CDR3 in amino acids: CASSLPGVAETQYF. The DNA of the CDR3 is TGTGCCAGCAGCTTGCCGGGAGTAGCAGAGACCCAGTACTTC.

A note on this clone: Other DNA sequences in this specimen translate into the identical CDR3. This rearrangement joins TRBV7-2 to TRBJ1-3, with D unresolved. The germline CDR1 and CDR2 sequences are SGHTA and FQGNSA. This CDR3 is 12 amino acids long. V shed 1 base and J shed 8 bases, with 6 bases lying between them. CDR3 amino acids: CASSLDRHTIYF. CDR3 DNA: TGTGCCAGCAGCTTAGACCGGCACACCATATATTTT.

In its sample, this clone was seen a few times. Other nucleotide sequences in the sample specify the same CDR3. The CDR3 reads CASSGQLNTEAFF. DNA of the CDR3: TGCGCCAGCAGCGGACAGCTGAACACTGAAGCTTTCTTT. V usage is TRBV5-1 and J usage is TRBJ1-1, with D maybe TRBD1 (6 bases). This CDR3 contains 13 residues. The ends were cut back, 4 bases at V and 0 bases at J, with 7 bases in the middle. Per germline, CDR1 SGHRS and CDR2 YFSETQ.

The rearrangement joins TRBV6-4 to TRBJ1-2, with a tentative D call TRBD1 (6 bases). The CDR3 loop spans 15 amino acids. Trimming took 6 bases from V and 3 from J, leaving 17 bases between them. CDR1 and CDR2 (germline): MRHNA, SNTAGT. CDR3 sequence reads: CASRKQGIEDYGYTF. The DNA of the CDR3 is TGTGCCAGCAGAAAACAGGGAATAGAGGACTATGGCTACACCTTC.

J is TRBJ1-2 and V is TRBV5-1; D possibly corresponds to TRBD1 (5 bases). In germline, CDR1 is SGHRS, CDR2 YFSETQ. V was trimmed by 4 bases and J by 4 bases, leaving 14 bases between them. CDR3 length: 14 residues. The CDR3: CASSVRGGSYGYTF. The CDR3 bases are TGCGCCAGCAGCGTAAGGGGAGGAAGCTATGGCTACACCTTC.

The chain has TRBV7-2 and TRBJ1-2; 12 bases map to TRBD1. The CDR3 extends over 14 amino acids. Germline assignment: CDR1 SGHTA and CDR2 FQGNSA. V lost 5 bases, J lost 8 bases, and 6 bases stayed unmatched. CDR3 amino acids: CASSRGQGARGYTF. Written as DNA, the CDR3 is TGTGCCAGCAGCCGGGGACAGGGGGCGAGGGGCTACACCTTC.

J is TRBJ2-7 and V is TRBV19, with TRBD1 identical over 7 bases. Germline V gene lookup returns CDR1 LNHDA and CDR2 SQIVND (reference sequence). V shed 5 bases and J 0 bases; nucleotides not matched to a gene: 7. CDR3 size: 15 residues. The chain's CDR3 is CASSRGQVFSYEQYF. The CDR3 DNA is TGTGCCAGTAGTCGCGGACAGGTCTTCTCCTACGAGCAGTACTTC.

Here the CDR3 reads CASSTGLGFQETQYF. The DNA of the CDR3 is TGTGCCAGCAGCACAGGACTGGGTTTTCAAGAGACCCAGTACTTC. The chain combines TRBV5-4 with TRBJ2-5; D assignment may be TRBD1 or TRBD2 (5 bases each). The V end lost 4 bases, the J end lost 2 bases, and 15 bases lay between the germline ends. There are 15 residues in the CDR3. Germline assignment: CDR1 SGHNT and CDR2 YYREEE (reference sequence).

This chain links TRBV6-6 with TRBJ2-7, with D possibly TRBD2 on 6 matching bases. CDR1 is MNHNY, CDR2 SVGAGI, per germline (reference sequence). The ends were cut back, 6 bases at V and 2 bases at J, with 17 bases in the middle. This CDR3 is 15 amino acids long. DNA of the CDR3: TGTGCCAGCAGGGGATCGGGAGTTGGGGCCTACGAGCAGTACTTC. This encodes CASRGSGVGAYEQYF.

The chain links TRBV10-3 to TRBJ1-1, with TRBD1 matching 9 bases. Germline assignment: CDR1 ENHRY and CDR2 SYGVKD. V shed 11 bases, J shed 11 bases, and the junction held 6 bases outside the gene matches. This CDR3 region has 10 residues. The CDR3 reads CAAGDRVAFF. The CDR3 nucleotides are TGTGCCGCCGGGGACAGGGTCGCTTTCTTT.